This T cell receptor beta chain is drawn from a study of blood T cell repertoires in COVID-19. As for the study in general: Either two negative PCRs, clearance, or symptom resolution qualified Cohort 3 donors as recovered.

Using immunoSEQ multiplex PCR, the repertoire was profiled, and TCRdb retains in-frame clones only, with some absent. In the table there are about 360,000 clones, more than 70% of which are singletons. V dropped 1 base and J dropped 8; count of bases not matched to a gene: 6. The CDR3 runs 15 residues. CDR1 is MNHEY and CDR2 is SVGAGI in the germline V gene. Sequenced input: PBMCs or T cells enriched from blood (not recorded which). The sequence derives from a man aged 35-49 years in a cohort exposed to, infected with or recovered from COVID-19 (not recorded which). The chain has TRBV6-5 and TRBJ2-1; 9 bases fit TRBD1. The DNA for the CDR3 is TGTGCCAGCAGTTACTTGACAGGGGGGGAGTATGAGCAGTTCTTC. Translating gives CASSYLTGGEYEQFF.